These 7 T cell receptor beta chains were sequenced from one sample in a study of shared clonotypes between healthy human individuals. The assay was immunoSEQ multiplex PCR, and TCRdb's table has in-frame clones only and misses some. The sample gives 400,000 to 500,000 clones, 65% to 80% of which show up once; approximately 12% is in the top ten. Sequencing was performed on PBMCs. The receptor set was obtained from a woman aged 40 to 55 in good health. Some clones in this sample may be carry-over from other donors' samples.

The chain links TRBV6-1 to TRBJ2-7; tentatively, D is TRBD1 (7 bases). The CDR3 extends over 14 amino acids. Per germline, CDR1 MNHNS and CDR2 SASEGT. Between the trimmed V and J ends, which lost 8 bases and 3 bases, there was a span of 17 bases. CDR3 loop: CASPPTGRDYEQYF. The CDR3, as DNA: TGTGCCAGCCCCCCGACAGGGCGGGACTACGAGCAGTACTTC.

This clone was counted a single time. This chain uses TRBV18 with TRBJ2-1; D ambiguous. Germline V gene lookup returns CDR1 KGHSH and CDR2 LQKENI. This CDR3 is 12 amino acids long. Trimming removed 3 bases from V and 9 bases from J, with 9 bases in between. Here the CDR3 DNA reads TGTGCCAGCTCACCGCAGTTGTCTGAGCAGTTCTTC. This gives the protein CASSPQLSEQFF.

J is TRBJ2-1 and V is TRBV7-9, with 10 bases fitting TRBD2. Germline V gene lookup returns CDR1 SEHNR and CDR2 FQNEAQ (reference sequence). Trimming removed 5 bases from V and 9 bases from J; junction bases left unmatched: 7. The length of the CDR3 is 14 residues. The CDR3 here is CASSTGLARAEQFF. CDR3 bases: TGTGCCAGCAGCACGGGACTAGCGCGAGCTGAGCAGTTCTTC.

This clone has just one count. DNA of the CDR3: TGTGCCAGCAGCTTAACCAACCTTTTTAACAATGAGCAGTTCTTC. This gives the protein CASSLTNLFNNEQFF. This rearrangement joins TRBV7-2 to TRBJ2-1; D remains ambiguous. V was pared by 2 bases and J by 5 bases, with 13 bases between. The germline gives CDR1 SGHTA, CDR2 FQGNSA. This CDR3 comprises 15 residues. The full variable domain, completed using reference TRBV7-2 and TRBJ2-1, is GAGVSQSPSNKVTEKGKDVELRCDPISGHTALYWYRQSLGQGLEFLIYFQGNSAPDKSGLPSDRFSAERTGGSVSTLTIQRTQQEDSAVYLCASSLTNLFNNEQFFGPGTRLTVL.

The chain links TRBV7-3 to TRBJ2-2; D is unresolved. V lost 5 bases, J lost 5 bases, and 12 bases lay in between. The CDR3 sequence is 14 residues long. CDR1 and CDR2 (germline): SGHTA, FQGTGA. The CDR3, as DNA: TGTGCCAGCAGCGAGCAAGTAGGGACCGGGGAGCTGTTTTTT. This codes for CASSEQVGTGELFF.

The V gene is TRBV10-3, the J gene TRBJ2-5; unclear D gene. Germline V CDR1 and CDR2: ENHRY, SYGVKD. The CDR3 is made up of 12 amino acids. Trimming stripped 8 bases from V and 9 bases from J, with 16 bases between. Written as DNA, the CDR3 is TGTGCCATCGGAACCACCGAGAATTCCCAGTACTTC. This translates into CAIGTTENSQYF.

This chain joins TRBV14 and TRBJ1-4; TRBD1 agrees at 7 bases. Germline CDR1 and CDR2: SGHDN and FVKESK. The V and J ends lost 4 bases and 4 bases, in that order; junction bases with no gene match: 9. The CDR3 totals 16 residues. CDR3 coding DNA: TGTGCCAGCAGCCCCGGCAGGGGGACCCATAATGAAAAACTGTTTTTT. Amino acid sequence: CASSPGRGTHNEKLFF. Together with reference TRBV14 and TRBJ1-4, the CDR3 gives the full variable domain: EAGVTQFPSHSVIEKGQTVTLRCDPISGHDNLYWYRRVMGKEIKFLLHFVKESKQDESGMPNNRFLAERTGGTYSTLKVQPAELEDSGVYFCASSPGRGTHNEKLFFGSGTQLSVL.